The 32 T cell receptor beta chains listed next were all sequenced from one sample in a study of lymphopenia after photon versus proton radiotherapy. The protocol was immunoSEQ multiplex PCR, while the TCRdb copy is restricted to in-frame clones and leaves out a portion. The table has around 42,000 clones, roughly 87% seen once. This material consisted of peripheral blood, taken from a patient treated with photon-based radiotherapy. All receptors come from a man aged 35 to 55 with gastric cancer.

This chain joins TRBV6-5 and TRBJ1-6, with a tentative D call TRBD1 (5 bases). Germline V lookup: CDR1 MNHEY, CDR2 SVGAGI. This CDR3 has 15 residues. Trimming shortened V by 6 bases and J by 0 bases, and 9 bases separated the two germline ends. CDR3 protein: CASSRASSYNSPLHF. The CDR3 nucleotides read TGTGCCAGCAGCAGGGCCAGCTCCTATAATTCACCCCTCCACTTT.

The V gene is TRBV6-4, the J gene TRBJ1-1; no reliable D call. Trimming cost V 3 bases and J 0 bases, with 5 bases left between them. CDR1 and CDR2 (germline): MRHNA, SNTAGT. The CDR3 runs to 13 residues. The CDR3 loop reads CASSDTVNTEAFF. In DNA, the CDR3 is TGTGCCAGCAGTGATACAGTGAACACTGAAGCTTTCTTT.

The V call is TRBV23-1, the J call TRBJ1-1; the D is unclear. TRBV23-1 is given ORF status, its function remaining uncertain. Trimming removed 0 bases from V and 0 bases from J, with 8 bases in between. The CDR3 loop spans 15 amino acids. In DNA, the CDR3 is TGCGCCAGCAGTCAATCAGAGGGTGTGAACACTGAAGCTTTCTTT. Amino acid sequence: CASSQSEGVNTEAFF.

This chain uses TRBV6-5 with TRBJ1-6; TRBD1 matches 9 bases. This CDR3 region has 15 residues. Germline CDR1 reads MNHEY; CDR2 reads SVGAGI. V gave up 5 bases and J gave up 7 bases; unmatched junction bases: 6. CDR3 loop: CASSRPGQGNSPLHF. The DNA for the CDR3 is TGTGCCAGCAGTCGACCGGGACAGGGAAATTCACCCCTCCACTTT.

V is TRBV9 and J is TRBJ2-7; the D gene is possibly TRBD2 (5 bases). The germline V gene has CDR1 SGDLS and CDR2 YYNGEE. This CDR3 contains 14 residues. V was shortened by 4 bases and J by 0 bases, with 11 bases between the two germline ends. CDR3 sequence: CASSRGRVSYEQYF. CDR3 nucleotides: TGTGCCAGCAGCAGAGGGCGGGTCTCCTACGAGCAGTACTTC.

V is TRBV30 and J is TRBJ1-4, with D unresolved. With 2 bases removed from V and 0 bases from J, the gap between germline ends came to 4 bases. The CDR3 contains 13 residues. CDR1 and CDR2 (germline): GTSNPN, SVGIG (reference sequence). DNA of the CDR3: TGTGCCTGGAGTTGGTCAACTAATGAAAAACTGTTTTTT. Protein product: CAWSWSTNEKLFF. Supplemented by reference TRBV30 and TRBJ1-4, the full variable domain reads SQTIHQWPATLVQPVGSPLSLECTVEGTSNPNLYWYRQAAGRGLQLLFYSVGIGQISSEVPQNLSASRPQDRQFILSSKKLLLSDSGFYLCAWSWSTNEKLFFGSGTQLSVL.

The chain has TRBV19 and TRBJ1-5; 8 bases map to TRBD1. There are 16 residues in the CDR3. The germline V gene encodes CDR1 LNHDA and CDR2 SQIVND (reference sequence). Trimming took 5 bases from V and 0 from J; bases not matched to a gene: 6. The CDR3 sequence is CASSPRTGYSNQPQHF. CDR3 bases: TGTGCCAGTAGTCCCCGGACAGGGTATAGCAATCAGCCCCAGCATTTT.

This sequence joins TRBV7-2 and TRBJ2-1; 8 nucleotides match TRBD2. With V trimmed by 2 bases and J by 1 base, 4 bases remained unmatched. Germline V gene lookup returns CDR1 SGHTA and CDR2 FQGNSA. The CDR3 runs 16 residues. The CDR3 DNA sequence: TGTGCCAGCAGCTTATCGGGGGGGAAGTCCTACAATGAGCAGTTCTTC. This translates into CASSLSGGKSYNEQFF.

J is TRBJ2-7 and V is TRBV4-3; the D is unclear. Trimming took off 1 base at V and 2 bases at J, with 15 bases between the two ends. CDR3 length: 16 residues. Germline V CDR1 and CDR2: LGHNA, YSLEER. Here the CDR3 reads CASSQVPGPSPYEQYF. The CDR3 bases are TGCGCCAGCAGCCAAGTTCCAGGACCCAGCCCCTACGAGCAGTACTTC.

The rearrangement links TRBV25-1 to TRBJ1-1; TRBD1 is a possible D gene (5 bases). The germline V gene encodes CDR1 MGHDK and CDR2 SYGVNS. Deletions cut 3 bases from V and 4 bases from J, with 12 bases between. The CDR3 is 14 amino acids. The CDR3 protein is CASSDSGGSTEAFF. In DNA, the CDR3 is TGTGCCAGCAGTGATTCCGGGGGGAGCACTGAAGCTTTCTTT.

The CDR3 loop reads CSVDRGNYGYTF. CDR3 nucleotide sequence: TGCAGCGTAGACAGGGGTAACTATGGCTACACCTTC. The rearrangement joins TRBV29-1 to TRBJ1-2; 8 bases are shared with TRBD1. Looked up from germline, CDR1 is SQVTM and CDR2 is ANQGSEA. The J segment lost 1 base and the V segment lost 6 bases, leaving 1 base of the junction unmatched. The length of the CDR3 is 12 residues.

V and J are TRBV5-1 and TRBJ1-2, with TRBD1 identical over 7 bases. With V trimmed by 5 bases and J by 8 bases, 18 bases remained unmatched. The germline V gene has CDR1 SGHRS and CDR2 YFSETQ. The CDR3 totals 16 residues. The CDR3 DNA is TGCGCCAGCAGTACTACAGGGGTCACCAATATCGGGGGCTACACCTTC. Protein: CASSTTGVTNIGGYTF. Based on the CDR3 plus reference TRBV5-1 and TRBJ1-2, the full variable domain is KAGVTQTPRYLIKTRGQQVTLSCSPISGHRSVSWYQQTPGQGLQFLFEYFSETQRNKGNFPGRFSGRQFSNSRSEMNVSTLELGDSALYLCASSTTGVTNIGGYTFGSGTRLTVV.

V gene TRBV5-4 combines with J gene TRBJ2-7, with 7 bases that match TRBD2. Germline V gene data show CDR1 as SGHNT and CDR2 as YYREEE (reference sequence). With 4 bases clipped from V and 7 bases from J, the junction kept 8 bases outside the gene matches. The CDR3 totals 13 residues. As DNA, the CDR3 is TGTGCCAGCAGCACGGGGGGAGCGAGAGAGCAGTACTTC. Its protein is CASSTGGAREQYF.

This chain joins TRBV4-2 and TRBJ1-4; D gene uncertain. This CDR3 is 16 amino acids long. CDR1 LGHNA and CDR2 YNFKEQ come from the germline V gene. V shed 1 base and J shed 0 bases, with 9 bases lying between them. The CDR3 loop is CASSQVWTATNEKLFF. CDR3 coding DNA: TGTGCCAGCAGCCAAGTATGGACTGCAACTAATGAAAAACTGTTTTTT.

This clone was seen a handful of times. V is TRBV6-1 and J is TRBJ1-2, with TRBD1 matching over 11 bases. This CDR3 has 14 amino acids. V shed 6 bases, J shed 4 bases, and the junction held 4 bases outside the gene matches. Germline V CDR1 and CDR2: MNHNS, SASEGT. Here the CDR3 DNA reads TGTGCCAGCAGAGCCGGGACAGGGGGCTATGGCTACACCTTC. This gives the protein CASRAGTGGYGYTF.

The chain couples TRBV5-5 to TRBJ1-5; TRBD1 matches at 10 bases. This CDR3 has 16 residues. Germline CDR1 SGHKS, CDR2 YYEKEE (reference sequence). V shed 1 base and J 2 bases; nucleotides not matched to a gene: 3. As DNA, the CDR3 is TGTGCCAGCAGCTTGAGGGACAGGGGTCGCAATCAGCCCCAGCATTTT. Its protein product is CASSLRDRGRNQPQHF. The variable domain in full, with the rest retrieved from reference TRBV5-5 and TRBJ1-5, is DAGVTQSPTHLIKTRGQQVTLRCSPISGHKSVSWYQQVLGQGPQFIFQYYEKEERGRGNFPDRFSARQFPNYSSELNVNALLLGDSALYLCASSLRDRGRNQPQHFGDGTRLSIL.

In its sample, this clone was seen once. This chain connects TRBV29-1 to TRBJ2-2; TRBD1 aligns across 7 bases. Germline trimming cut 6 bases from V and 2 bases from J; bases unmatched to any gene: 6. CDR1 is SQVTM and CDR2 is ANQGSEA in the germline V gene. The CDR3 covers 14 residues. CDR3 sequence (DNA): TGCAGCGTAGGACAGGACCCTAACACCGGGGAGCTGTTTTTT. It yields the protein CSVGQDPNTGELFF.

This chain links TRBV27 with TRBJ1-6; D is possibly TRBD1 (6 bases). The CDR3 totals 17 residues. CDR1 is MNHEY, CDR2 SMNVEV, per germline (reference sequence). The V end lost 2 bases, the J end lost 1 base, and 12 bases lay between the germline ends. The CDR3 coding sequence is TGTGCCAGCAGTTTAATAGGGGGGCAGTCCTATAATTCACCCCTCCACTTT. Encoded protein: CASSLIGGQSYNSPLHF.

This clone was detected once. This sequence joins TRBV7-9 and TRBJ1-4, with D unresolved. The CDR3 totals 15 residues. Trimming removed 3 bases at V and 4 bases at J, with 12 bases between. Germline-derived CDR1 and CDR2 are SEHNR and FQNEAQ (reference sequence). The CDR3 reads CASSLAQVINEKLFF. DNA for the CDR3: TGTGCCAGCAGCTTGGCGCAGGTGATTAATGAAAAACTGTTTTTT.

The rearrangement joins TRBV6-1 to TRBJ1-2; possible D gene TRBD1, 6 bases. CDR1 and CDR2 (germline): MNHNS, SASEGT. The V end lost 5 bases, the J end lost 5 bases, and 18 bases lay between the germline ends. CDR3 length: 15 amino acids. The CDR3 is CASSPGGAFKYGYTF. The CDR3 region has the DNA TGTGCCAGCAGTCCCGGGGGCGCCTTTAAGTATGGCTACACCTTC.

The chain employs TRBV4-2 and TRBJ1-1; D is unclear. Looked up from germline, CDR1 is LGHNA and CDR2 is YNFKEQ. The CDR3 spans 16 residues. V lost 4 bases and J lost 4, with 19 bases in between. In DNA form, the CDR3 reads TGTGCCAGCAGCCCTCGGGGAGGGCCCTCGGGCACTGAAGCTTTCTTT. Translating gives CASSPRGGPSGTEAFF.

The rearrangement links TRBV19 to TRBJ1-1; tentative D call: TRBD1 (5 bases). With 3 bases removed from V and 8 bases from J, the gap between germline ends came to 10 bases. Germline-derived CDR1 and CDR2 are LNHDA and SQIVND (reference sequence). There are 12 residues in the CDR3. DNA for the CDR3: TGTGCCAGTAGTATGGTCGGGGCCGAAGCTTTCTTT. It yields the protein CASSMVGAEAFF.

This rearrangement joins TRBV30 to TRBJ1-5; D unclear. The ends were cut back, 3 bases at V and 6 bases at J, with 18 bases in the middle. The germline CDR1 and CDR2 sequences are GTSNPN and SVGIG (reference sequence). The CDR3 loop spans 15 amino acids. CDR3 sequence: CAWSSDTLSGQPQHF. The CDR3 nucleotides are TGTGCCTGGAGCTCAGACACCCTATCAGGTCAGCCCCAGCATTTT.

The CDR3 spells CASSPETGFNEKLFF. The CDR3 DNA reads as TGCGCCAGCAGCCCAGAGACAGGATTTAATGAAAAACTGTTTTTT. The chain uses TRBV4-1 and TRBJ1-4, with TRBD1 as a possible D gene (6 bases). The length of the CDR3 is 15 residues. Per germline, CDR1 MGHRA and CDR2 YSYEKL. The germline V and J ends were trimmed by 4 bases and 4 bases, with 13 bases remaining between them.

V is TRBV7-9 and J is TRBJ2-5, with D perhaps matching TRBD1 (6 bases). V was clipped by 2 bases and J by 2 bases, with 9 bases between them. Germline CDR1 SEHNR, CDR2 FQNEAQ (reference sequence). This CDR3 has 14 amino acids. The CDR3 sequence: CASSLRTEQETQYF. CDR3 DNA sequence: TGTGCCAGCAGCTTACGGACAGAACAAGAGACCCAGTACTTC.

The rearrangement links TRBV5-1 to TRBJ2-2; D uncertain. The V and J ends lost 5 bases and 4 bases respectively, with 9 bases between them. From germline, CDR1 is SGHRS and CDR2 YFSETQ. The CDR3 sequence is 13 residues long. The CDR3 loop reads CASSRALTGELFF. The CDR3 DNA sequence: TGCGCCAGCAGTCGGGCCCTCACCGGGGAGCTGTTTTTT.

The chain couples TRBV5-1 to TRBJ1-4, with 11 bases lining up with TRBD1. V was pared by 0 bases and J by 11 bases, with 6 bases of the junction left unmatched. Germline V gene data show CDR1 as SGHRS and CDR2 as YFSETQ. The CDR3 has 15 residues. CDR3 protein: CASSLGGQGAGKLFF. CDR3 nucleotides: TGCGCCAGCAGCTTGGGAGGACAGGGGGCCGGGAAACTGTTTTTT. Combining the CDR3 with reference TRBV5-1 and TRBJ1-4 gives the whole variable domain KAGVTQTPRYLIKTRGQQVTLSCSPISGHRSVSWYQQTPGQGLQFLFEYFSETQRNKGNFPGRFSGRQFSNSRSEMNVSTLELGDSALYLCASSLGGQGAGKLFFGSGTQLSVL.

The chain joins TRBV11-3 to TRBJ2-1; 10 nucleotides agree with TRBD1. Germline CDR1 and CDR2: SGHNT and YENEEA. With 2 bases clipped from V and 9 bases from J, the junction kept 4 bases outside the gene matches. CDR3 length: 14 residues. The CDR3 nucleotides are TGTGCCAGCAGCTTACTGACAGGGGGCGGTGAGCAGTTCTTC. Its protein product is CASSLLTGGGEQFF.

The gene calls are TRBV29-1 and TRBJ1-1; possible D gene TRBD1, 6 bases. This CDR3 contains 13 residues. Trimming took 5 bases from V and 0 from J, leaving 10 bases between them. CDR1 and CDR2 from the germline V gene are SQVTM and ANQGSEA. CDR3 in amino acids: CSVRGQLNTEAFF. CDR3 nucleotides: TGCAGCGTTCGAGGACAGCTGAACACTGAAGCTTTCTTT.

V gene TRBV21-1 combines with J gene TRBJ2-7; the D call of TRBD1 is as the table states it, not checked on the DNA. TRBV21-1 is listed as a pseudogene. This CDR3 has 15 amino acids. The CDR3 region has the DNA TGTGCCAGCAGCAAAGATCGGACAGCAGCCTACGAGCAGTACTTC. Translating it yields CASSKDRTAAYEQYF.

V and J are TRBV19 and TRBJ1-5, with 8 nucleotides matching TRBD1. The CDR3 is 16 amino acids. J was trimmed by 4 bases and V by 0 bases; bases with no gene match: 5. Germline assignment: CDR1 LNHDA and CDR2 SQIVND (reference sequence). CDR3 in amino acids: CASSIDWRQGNQPQHF. In DNA, the CDR3 is TGTGCCAGTAGTATAGATTGGCGACAGGGGAATCAGCCCCAGCATTTT.

This chain connects TRBV2 to TRBJ1-2; 7 bases agree with TRBD1. Germline-derived CDR1 and CDR2 are SNHLY and FYNNEI. The CDR3 is made up of 14 amino acids. J gave up 7 bases and V 6 bases, and 11 bases lay outside the gene matches. CDR3 protein: CASSVKTGNGGYTF. CDR3 sequence (DNA): TGTGCCAGCAGCGTAAAGACAGGGAATGGTGGCTACACCTTC.